One sample yielded the 12 T cell receptor beta chains listed below, sequenced in a study of T cell repertoires in cytomegalovirus infection. TCRdb reprocessed the reads via MiXCR and lists one record per CDR3 protein. In the table there are over 250,000 distinct CDR3 sequences, 25% of which are singletons. The source material was PBMCs. Receptors were obtained from a human donor in good health (CMV status not recorded). Some clones in this sample may be carry-over from other donors' samples.

The chain combines TRBV20-1 with TRBJ2-1; the D gene is possibly TRBD1 (5 bases). The CDR3 consists of 13 residues. Trimming shortened V by 6 bases and J by 3 bases, and 12 bases separated the two germline ends. Germline loops: CDR1 DFQATT, CDR2 SNEGSKA (reference sequence). CDR3 sequence (DNA): TGCAGTGCCCCTCAGGGTGACTACAATGAGCAGTTCTTC. Residues: CSAPQGDYNEQFF.

V usage is TRBV12-3 or TRBV12-4 and J usage is TRBJ2-1; TRBD1 matches at 7 bases. The CDR3 is 13 amino acids. V was pared by 7 bases and J by 7 bases, with 7 bases of the junction left unmatched. The CDR3 protein is CASTQTGLNEQFF. CDR3 in DNA: TGTGCCAGCACCCAGACAGGGTTGAATGAGCAGTTCTTC.

This clonotype has a count of ten or more. The chain carries TRBV12-3 or TRBV12-4 and TRBJ2-5, with 7 bases identical to TRBD2. The CDR3 loop spans 14 amino acids. Trimming at V came to 7 bases and at J to 2 bases, leaving 7 bases not matched to a gene. The CDR3 spells CASTIAGVQETQYF. The CDR3 DNA sequence: TGTGCCAGCACCATTGCGGGGGTGCAAGAGACCCAGTACTTC.

Many counts were recorded for this clonotype. The CDR3 DNA follows: TGTGCCAGCAGCTGGCTAGGGCAGACAACAACCTACGAGCAGTACTTC. This codes for CASSWLGQTTTYEQYF. V and J are TRBV7-9 and TRBJ2-7; D unclear. This CDR3 comprises 16 residues. Trimming cost V 4 bases and J 2 bases, with 18 bases left between them. The germline CDR1 and CDR2 sequences are SEHNR and FQNEAQ (reference sequence).

This clonotype was seen more than once but under ten times. This chain connects TRBV7-2 to TRBJ2-3, with TRBD1 matching 9 bases. V shed 6 bases, J shed 8 bases, and the junction held 6 bases outside the gene matches. Looked up from germline, CDR1 is SGHTA and CDR2 is FQGNSA. CDR3 length equals 13 residues. The CDR3: CASSRQDRGTQYF. DNA for the CDR3: TGTGCCAGCAGTAGACAGGACAGGGGTACGCAGTATTTT.

This clonotype was seen a handful of times. The V and J genes are TRBV7-9 and TRBJ2-7; D uncertain. The germline V gene has CDR1 SEHNR and CDR2 FQNEAQ (reference sequence). The CDR3 covers 14 residues. Trimming shortened V by 3 bases and J by 4 bases, and 13 bases separated the two germline ends. CDR3 coding DNA: TGTGCCAGCAGCTTGACCGACATGGATTACGAGCAGTACTTC. Amino acids: CASSLTDMDYEQYF. Filled out from reference TRBV7-9 and TRBJ2-7, the complete variable domain reads DTGVSQNPRHKITKRGQNVTFRCDPISEHNRLYWYRQTLGQGPEFLTYFQNEAQLEKSRLLSDRFSAERPKGSFSTLEIQRTEQGDSAMYLCASSLTDMDYEQYFGPGTRLTVT.

This clonotype was detected only a few times. The chain carries TRBV19 and TRBJ2-7; 9 nucleotides line up with TRBD1. The CDR3 is made up of 13 amino acids. Germline CDR1 and CDR2: LNHDA and SQIVND (reference sequence). J was trimmed by 1 base and V by 8 bases; bases with no gene match: 3. The CDR3 loop reads CASRQGGSYEQYF. For the CDR3, the DNA is TGTGCCAGTCGACAGGGGGGGTCCTACGAGCAGTACTTC.

The sample holds a few counts of this clonotype. The chain couples TRBV6-8 to TRBJ1-3; TRBD1 is a possible D gene (6 bases). This CDR3 contains 15 residues. Trimming pared 5 bases from V and 8 bases from J, leaving 19 bases between. Looked up from germline, CDR1 is MNHGY and CDR2 is SAAAGT. CDR3 nucleotide sequence: TGTGCCAGCAGTAGGGGGGACAAATTAGTAGACACCATATATTTT. It encodes CASSRGDKLVDTIYF.

This chain uses TRBV28 with TRBJ2-3; 9 bases agree with TRBD1. This CDR3 spans 12 amino acids. Looked up from germline, CDR1 is MDHEN and CDR2 is SYDVKM. V dropped 8 bases and J dropped 6; count of bases not matched to a gene: 3. Here the CDR3 DNA reads TGTGCCAGCGGAACAGGGGGCGATACGCAGTATTTT. It translates to CASGTGGDTQYF. The variable domain in full, completed from reference TRBV28 and TRBJ2-3, reads DVKVTQSSRYLVKRTGEKVFLECVQDMDHENMFWYRQDPGLGLRLIYFSYDVKMKEKGDIPEGYSVSREKKERFSLILESASTNQTSMYLCASGTGGDTQYFGPGTRLTVL.

This chain links TRBV20-1 with TRBJ2-1, with D uncertain. Germline V gene sequence: CDR1 DFQATT, CDR2 SNEGSKA (reference sequence). This CDR3 contains 15 residues. Deletions cut 4 bases from V and 0 bases from J, with 13 bases between. The CDR3 sequence is CSAIPRLGSYNEQFF. As DNA, the CDR3 is TGCAGTGCTATTCCCCGCCTGGGCTCCTACAATGAGCAGTTCTTC.

This clonotype was observed a single time. The J gene is TRBJ1-1, the V gene TRBV27; D call uncertain. This CDR3 has 15 amino acids. The V gene lost 5 bases and the J gene lost 5 bases, with 18 bases spanning the gap. Germline assignment: CDR1 MNHEY and CDR2 SMNVEV (reference sequence). CDR3 nucleotide sequence: TGTGCCAGCAGTCCTCGGCTGGGTAAGAGGACTGAAGCTTTCTTT. Amino acid sequence: CASSPRLGKRTEAFF.

This clonotype was detected only a few times. The J gene is TRBJ2-1, the V gene TRBV29-1; TRBD2 agrees at 9 bases. The V gene end was trimmed by 1 base and the J gene end by 6 bases; junction bases not matched to a gene: 7. CDR3 size: 15 residues. The germline CDR1 and CDR2 sequences are SQVTM and ANQGSEA. In nucleotides, the CDR3 is TGCAGCGTTGAAGGGGCGACTAGCGGAGGCAATGAGCAGTTCTTC. This gives the protein CSVEGATSGGNEQFF.